Below, 20 T cell receptor beta chains from the same sample are listed, as sequenced in a study of blood T cell repertoires in COVID-19. Profiling relied on immunoSEQ multiplex PCR, and the TCRdb table lists in-frame clones only, not all of them. The table records 250,000 or so clones, 70% to 90% of them present only once. Sequenced input: PBMCs or T cells enriched from blood (not recorded which). The receptors were gathered from a man over 45 who had been exposed to COVID-19.

V usage is TRBV6-5 and J usage is TRBJ1-5; TRBD1 aligns across 7 bases. Looked up from germline, CDR1 is MNHEY and CDR2 is SVGAGI. The CDR3 length is 15 residues. The ends lost 2 bases at V and 7 bases at J; junction bases unmatched: 8. The DNA of the CDR3 is TGTGCCAGCAGTTACAGGCAGGGGGTGCTGCAGCCCCAGCATTTT. Protein: CASSYRQGVLQPQHF.

The genes are TRBV11-2 and TRBJ1-6; a weak D match, TRBD1 (6 bases). V gave up 5 bases and J gave up 0 bases, with 14 bases separating them. The CDR3 runs to 17 residues. CDR1 and CDR2 from the germline V gene are SGHAT and FQNNGV. CDR3 DNA: TGTGCCAGCAGCAAACATCCGGACAGCTCCTATAATTCACCCCTCCACTTT. Translated, it gives CASSKHPDSSYNSPLHF.

The gene calls are TRBV5-8 and TRBJ2-4; TRBD1 matches at 8 bases. Germline V lookup: CDR1 SGHTS, CDR2 YDEGEE. The V segment lost 3 bases and the J segment 8 bases; nucleotides outside the gene matches: 10. This CDR3 comprises 15 residues. CDR3 in amino acids: CASSYLKQGGYIQYF. CDR3 nucleotides: TGTGCCAGCAGCTACCTAAAACAGGGGGGTTACATTCAGTACTTC.

The chain is built from TRBV7-9 and TRBJ1-4, with TRBD1 matching 7 bases. Germline trimming cut 5 bases from V and 1 base from J; bases unmatched to any gene: 4. CDR3 length: 15 amino acids. The germline gives CDR1 SEHNR, CDR2 FQNEAQ (reference sequence). The CDR3 here is CASSVSGGTNEKLFF. Here the CDR3 DNA reads TGTGCCAGCAGCGTCTCAGGGGGAACTAATGAAAAACTGTTTTTT.

CDR3 loop: CASSLHGSSYNEQFF. As DNA, the CDR3 is TGTGCCAGCAGCTTACACGGGAGCTCCTACAATGAGCAGTTCTTC. This sequence joins TRBV11-2 and TRBJ2-1; a weak D match, TRBD2 (6 bases). The CDR3 length is 15 residues. Germline-derived CDR1 and CDR2 are SGHAT and FQNNGV. V was shortened by 2 bases and J by 0 bases, with 8 bases between the two germline ends.

V and J are TRBV2 and TRBJ1-6, with D possibly being TRBD1 (5 bases). V lost 6 bases and J lost 5, with 14 bases in between. This CDR3 is built from 15 residues. The V gene's germline CDR1 is SNHLY and CDR2 FYNNEI. CDR3 nucleotides: TGTGCCAGCAGCGAAACAGAGACAGATAATTCACCCCTCCACTTT. It is translated as CASSETETDNSPLHF.

The rearrangement links TRBV5-6 to TRBJ1-1; 9 bases map to TRBD1. V shed 3 bases, J shed 3 bases, and the junction held 3 bases outside the gene matches. Germline V gene sequence: CDR1 SGHDT, CDR2 YYEEEE. The CDR3 runs to 14 residues. CDR3 loop: CASSWGTGYTEAFF. CDR3 DNA: TGTGCCAGCAGCTGGGGGACAGGGTACACTGAAGCTTTCTTT. The full variable domain, rest sourced from reference TRBV5-6 and TRBJ1-1, is DAGVTQSPTHLIKTRGQQVTLRCSPKSGHDTVSWYQQALGQGPQFIFQYYEEEERQRGNFPDRFSGHQFPNYSSELNVNALLLGDSALYLCASSWGTGYTEAFFGQGTRLTVV.

The chain links TRBV19 to TRBJ1-6; D is uncertain. V dropped 2 bases and J dropped 7 bases, with 6 bases sitting between them. The CDR3 contains 13 residues. Germline V gene data show CDR1 as LNHDA and CDR2 as SQIVND (reference sequence). CDR3 sequence: CASSIQINSPLHF. In DNA form, the CDR3 reads TGTGCCAGTAGTATACAGATCAATTCACCCCTCCACTTT.

This chain uses TRBV5-1 with TRBJ2-1, with TRBD2 matching 9 bases. Losses at the gene ends were 2 bases for V and 5 bases for J; bases not matched to a gene: 5. Germline V gene data show CDR1 as SGHRS and CDR2 as YFSETQ. This CDR3 has 15 residues. This CDR3 reads CASSFQAGGNNEQFF. CDR3 nucleotides: TGCGCCAGCAGCTTCCAAGCGGGGGGAAACAATGAGCAGTTCTTC.

The genes are TRBV2 and TRBJ1-5; TRBD1 might be the D (5 bases). The CDR3 sequence is 17 residues long. Trimming cost V 0 bases and J 0 bases, with 12 bases left between them. Germline values: CDR1 SNHLY, CDR2 FYNNEI. The CDR3 loop reads CASSEAVDSYSNQPQHF. The CDR3 DNA is TGTGCCAGCAGTGAAGCAGTCGACAGCTATAGCAATCAGCCCCAGCATTTT.

The V and J genes are TRBV6-5 and TRBJ1-2; 7 bases agree with TRBD1. J was trimmed by 6 bases and V by 2 bases; bases with no gene match: 12. CDR1 MNHEY and CDR2 SVGAGI come from the germline V gene. The CDR3 is 16 residues long. DNA of the CDR3: TGTGCCAGCAGTTACACGAACACAGGGGTGCCAGATGGCTACACCTTC. Amino acids: CASSYTNTGVPDGYTF.

CDR3 residues: CASSLRWSGQGARGYTF. CDR3 DNA sequence: TGCGCCAGCAGCTTGAGGTGGTCGGGACAGGGGGCACGTGGCTACACCTTC. The genes are TRBV5-1 and TRBJ1-2, with 12 bases that match TRBD1. Germline values: CDR1 SGHRS, CDR2 YFSETQ. Germline trimming cut 1 base from V and 7 bases from J; bases unmatched to any gene: 11. The CDR3 consists of 17 residues.

This clone turned up a few times. CDR3 residues: CASVLGPGNTEAFF. CDR3 DNA: TGTGCCAGCGTTCTTGGCCCGGGGAACACTGAAGCTTTCTTT. The rearrangement links TRBV7-3 to TRBJ1-1, with D unclear. V dropped 8 bases and J dropped 1 base, with 14 bases sitting between them. The length of the CDR3 is 14 residues. CDR1 and CDR2 (germline): SGHTA, FQGTGA.

The chain links TRBV6-5 to TRBJ1-2, with 10 bases aligning to TRBD1. The V and J ends lost 6 bases and 4 bases, in that order; junction bases with no gene match: 5. Germline V gene data show CDR1 as MNHEY and CDR2 as SVGAGI. The CDR3 totals 14 residues. For the CDR3, the DNA is TGTGCCAGCAGCCGGGACAGGGGAGGCTATGGCTACACCTTC. Translation: CASSRDRGGYGYTF.

The rearrangement uses TRBV4-1 and TRBJ1-5, with D possibly matching TRBD1 (6 bases). The length of the CDR3 is 15 residues. Trimming removed 2 bases from V and 1 base from J, with 9 bases in between. The germline CDR1 and CDR2 sequences are MGHRA and YSYEKL. The CDR3 sequence: CASSQTGSSNQPQHF. The CDR3 DNA sequence: TGCGCCAGCAGCCAAACAGGGTCGAGCAATCAGCCCCAGCATTTT.

This rearrangement joins TRBV28 to TRBJ2-4; maybe TRBD1 (6 bases). V lost 3 bases and J lost 1, with 13 bases in between. The CDR3 sequence is 16 residues long. CDR1 is MDHEN and CDR2 is SYDVKM in the germline V gene. CDR3 coding DNA: TGTGCCAGCAGTTTGGGGGCGAGTTCGGCCAAAAACATTCAGTACTTC. It translates to CASSLGASSAKNIQYF.

The gene calls are TRBV5-1 and TRBJ2-2; no reliable D call. There are 16 residues in the CDR3. CDR1 and CDR2 from the germline V gene are SGHRS and YFSETQ. V dropped 1 base and J dropped 1 base, with 11 bases sitting between them. As DNA, the CDR3 is TGCGCCAGCAGCTTGTGGGCCGGTGGGAACACCGGGGAGCTGTTTTTT. Amino acids: CASSLWAGGNTGELFF.

The V and J genes are TRBV5-4 and TRBJ1-2, with TRBD1 identical over 9 bases. Germline V gives CDR1 SGHNT, CDR2 YYREEE (reference sequence). The CDR3 totals 14 residues. V lost 0 bases, J lost 6 bases, and 3 bases stayed unmatched. This chain's CDR3 is CASSLDRGLNGYTF. The CDR3 DNA sequence: TGTGCCAGCAGCTTGGACAGGGGGCTAAATGGCTACACCTTC. The entire variable domain, with the rest obtained from reference TRBV5-4 and TRBJ1-2, is as follows: ETGVTQSPTHLIKTRGQQVTLRCSSQSGHNTVSWYQQALGQGPQFIFQYYREEENGRGNFPPRFSGLQFPNYSSELNVNALELDDSALYLCASSLDRGLNGYTFGSGTRLTVV.

V and J are TRBV19 and TRBJ1-1; 7 nucleotides line up with TRBD1. This CDR3 spans 13 amino acids. Germline loops: CDR1 LNHDA, CDR2 SQIVND (reference sequence). V dropped 7 bases and J dropped 0; count of bases not matched to a gene: 2. CDR3 DNA sequence: TGTGCCAGTACGGACAGGCTGAACACTGAAGCTTTCTTT. This gives the protein CASTDRLNTEAFF.

The chain is built from TRBV2 and TRBJ1-3, with a possible D match to TRBD1 (6 bases). V lost 8 bases and J lost 5, with 16 bases in between. The CDR3 totals 14 residues. Germline loops: CDR1 SNHLY, CDR2 FYNNEI. CDR3 in DNA: TGTGCCAGCTTACCAGGGGAACTACGAAACACCATATATTTT. Residues: CASLPGELRNTIYF.